The present TCR beta chain was sequenced within a study of shared T cell receptors in the human thymus. Assay: immunoSEQ multiplex PCR; the TCRdb copy retains only in-frame clones and omits some. The data hold about 660,000 clones, with more than 75% observed a single time. CDR3 size: 16 residues. Germline V gene data show CDR1 as LGHNA and CDR2 as YNFKEQ. After removal of 3 bases from V and 4 bases from J, the junction contained 7 bases not matched to a gene. Another study also made use of these data, one on human thymus T cells. That report notes: Resected material from corrective heart surgery provided the thymus tissue analysed. What appeared biased in thymic and blood repertoires was the usage of V and J genes. Thymic repertoires from unrelated individuals overlapped highly, related research reported.

The sample was thymocytes. The TCR originated in a boy in the first two years of life with a congenital heart defect. J is TRBJ2-3 and V is TRBV4-2; TRBD1 aligns across 10 bases. The CDR3 here is CASSHAGTGVSDTQYF. For the CDR3, the DNA is TGTGCCAGCAGCCACGCAGGGACAGGGGTATCAGATACGCAGTATTTT.